This T cell receptor beta chain was identified during a study of blood T cell repertoires in COVID-19. Whole-study context: The study drew acute and convalescent COVID-19 samples from the United States, Italy and Spain.

Per germline, CDR1 LGHDT and CDR2 YNNKEL (reference sequence). The CDR3 is 12 residues long. Trimming shortened V by 4 bases and J by 5 bases, and 8 bases separated the two germline ends. As originally analysed: Amplifying reference gene primers gave estimates of nucleated cell counts. TCRdb's table, derived via immunoSEQ multiplex PCR, lists solely in-frame clones and lacks some. V and J calls and clone size are copied from that table; D and trimming were computed from the DNA. The sample holds approximately 140,000 clones, about nine tenths seen once. Material: peripheral blood. J is TRBJ1-2 and V is TRBV3-1 (or the pseudogene TRBV3-2); D is undetermined. The sequence derives from an older woman with active or convalescent COVID-19. DNA of the CDR3: TGTGCCAGCAGCCGAGCCCCTTATGGCTACACCTTC. It translates to CASSRAPYGYTF.